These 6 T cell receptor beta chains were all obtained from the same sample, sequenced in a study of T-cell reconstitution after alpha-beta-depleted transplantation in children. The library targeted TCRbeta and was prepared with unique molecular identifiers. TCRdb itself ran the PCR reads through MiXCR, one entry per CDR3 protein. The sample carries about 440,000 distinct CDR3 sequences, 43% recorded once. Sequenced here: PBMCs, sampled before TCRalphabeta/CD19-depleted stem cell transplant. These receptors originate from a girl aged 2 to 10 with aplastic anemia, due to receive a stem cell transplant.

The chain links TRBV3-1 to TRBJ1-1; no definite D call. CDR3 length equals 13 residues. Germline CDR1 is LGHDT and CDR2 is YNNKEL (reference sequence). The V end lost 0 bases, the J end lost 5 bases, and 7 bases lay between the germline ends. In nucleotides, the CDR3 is TGTGCCAGCAGCCAAGAGCTTGTAACTGAAGCTTTCTTT. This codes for CASSQELVTEAFF.

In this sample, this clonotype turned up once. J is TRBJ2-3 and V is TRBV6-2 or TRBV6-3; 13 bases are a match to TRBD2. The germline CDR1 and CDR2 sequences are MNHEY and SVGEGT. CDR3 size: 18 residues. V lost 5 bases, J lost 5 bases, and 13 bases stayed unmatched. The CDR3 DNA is TGTGCCAGCAGTCCGATCACCGGGACTAGCGGGACGGTAGATACGCAGTATTTT. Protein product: CASSPITGTSGTVDTQYF.

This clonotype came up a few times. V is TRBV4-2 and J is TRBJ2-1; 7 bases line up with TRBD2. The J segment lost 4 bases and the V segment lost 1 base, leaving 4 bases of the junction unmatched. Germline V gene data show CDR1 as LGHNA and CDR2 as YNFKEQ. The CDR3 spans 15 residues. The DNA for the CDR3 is TGTGCCAGCAGCCAAGCTCGAGCGGGGTACAATGAGCAGTTCTTC. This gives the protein CASSQARAGYNEQFF.

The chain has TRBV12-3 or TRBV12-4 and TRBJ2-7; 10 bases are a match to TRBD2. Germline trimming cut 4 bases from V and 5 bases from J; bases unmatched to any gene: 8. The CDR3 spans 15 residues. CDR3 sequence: CASSSSSGRTDEQYF. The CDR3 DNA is TGTGCCAGCAGTTCATCTAGCGGGAGAACGGACGAGCAGTACTTC.

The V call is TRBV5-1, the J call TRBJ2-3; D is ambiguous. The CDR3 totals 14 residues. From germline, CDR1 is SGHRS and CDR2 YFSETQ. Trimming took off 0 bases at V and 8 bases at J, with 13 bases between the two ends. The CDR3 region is CASSLAGRQVTQYF. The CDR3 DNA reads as TGCGCCAGCAGCTTGGCCGGGCGGCAGGTTACGCAGTATTTT.

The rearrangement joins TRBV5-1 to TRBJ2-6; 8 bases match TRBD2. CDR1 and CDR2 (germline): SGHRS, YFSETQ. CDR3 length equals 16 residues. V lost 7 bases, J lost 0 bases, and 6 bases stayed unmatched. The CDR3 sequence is CASVRGGLSGANVLTF. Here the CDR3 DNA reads TGCGCCAGCGTGCGCGGGGGGCTCTCTGGGGCCAACGTCCTGACTTTC.